This T cell receptor beta chain was found in a study of chemoradiotherapy in HPV16-positive cancers. Comments on this clone: The antigen is undetermined.

The study's findings and limits: Candidate HPV-specific clones and E7-related TCR motifs grew in tumor during treatment.

Germline-derived CDR1 and CDR2 are SGHRS and YFSETQ. The CDR3 length is 14 residues. Unmatched junction bases numbered 11, after V lost 8 bases and J lost 8 bases. The data were produced by immunoSEQ multiplex PCR, yet TCRdb's version contains in-frame clones alone and is incomplete. The sample lists 30,000 to 40,000 clones, around 80% occurring once. Over chemoradiotherapy, repertoires were sampled more than once. This specimen consisted of blood, obtained from a patient who underwent chemoradiotherapy. The sequence derives from a human donor with HPV-associated anogenital cancer. The chain employs TRBV5-1 and TRBJ2-1, with 9 bases that match TRBD1. The CDR3 sequence: CARDKDRGGHEQFF. The CDR3 region has the DNA TGCGCCAGGGATAAGGACAGGGGTGGTCATGAGCAGTTCTTC.